One and the same sample provided the 5 T cell receptor beta chains below, sequenced in a study of HIV-infected patients and healthy controls. No cell fractionation was done, so the repertoire covers all unsorted peripheral blood T cells. Alpha and beta constant-region primers primed reverse transcription of about 500 ng RNA. Separate chain-specific third strand synthesis with multiplexing indices produced the alpha and beta libraries. TCRdb re-analysed the 5' RACE reads in MiXCR, keeping a single row per CDR3 protein. The sample lists more than 9,500 distinct CDR3 sequences, roughly 7.7% occurring once. The specimen comprised blood, sampled before antiretroviral therapy. The source of these receptors is an adult with HIV infection.

This clonotype appeared many times. This chain joins TRBV7-6 and TRBJ1-5, with a possible D match to TRBD1 (5 bases). This CDR3 is built from 16 residues. Trimming removed 5 bases at V and 0 bases at J, with 14 bases between. CDR1 SGHVS and CDR2 FNYEAQ come from the germline V gene. CDR3 sequence: CASSPLRGYSNQPQHF. Here the CDR3 DNA reads TGTGCCAGCAGCCCCCTAAGGGGTTATAGCAATCAGCCCCAGCATTTT.

This clonotype showed up many times. The chain links TRBV24-1 to TRBJ2-1; 12 bases are a match to TRBD2. From germline, CDR1 is KGHDR and CDR2 SFDVKD. The CDR3 covers 16 residues. After removal of 3 bases from V and 6 bases from J, the junction contained 5 bases not matched to a gene. Here the CDR3 DNA reads TGTGCCACCAGTGATCGAACTAGCGGGGGGTTCAATGAGCAGTTCTTC. This translates into CATSDRTSGGFNEQFF.

This clonotype showed up many times. The J gene is TRBJ2-7, the V gene TRBV6-5; D ambiguous. The CDR3 length is 15 residues. V was cut by 4 bases and J by 6 bases, with 19 bases left in between. The germline CDR1 and CDR2 sequences are MNHEY and SVGAGI. For the CDR3, the DNA is TGTGCCAGCAGTTTTTTCAAGGGTTCATCGGCCGAGCAGTACTTC. It yields the protein CASSFFKGSSAEQYF.

This clonotype was seen at least ten times. The rearrangement links TRBV6-5 to TRBJ2-1; 7 positions match TRBD1. The CDR3 totals 20 residues. V lost 7 bases and J lost 0; bases outside the gene matches: 21. Germline V CDR1 and CDR2: MNHEY, SVGAGI. Written as DNA, the CDR3 is TGTGCCAGCAACCAAATAGGGGGCAGGGGTGGTAGAGGCTCCTACAATGAGCAGTTCTTC. Translating gives CASNQIGGRGGRGSYNEQFF.

This clonotype was found many times. The gene calls are TRBV20-1 and TRBJ2-5; D possibly corresponds to TRBD2 (6 bases). The V gene lost 6 bases and the J gene lost 2 bases, with 16 bases spanning the gap. Germline CDR1 reads DFQATT; CDR2 reads SNEGSKA (reference sequence). CDR3 size: 14 residues. The CDR3 spells CSARAFSGQETQYF. CDR3 DNA: TGCAGTGCCCGTGCTTTTAGCGGACAAGAGACCCAGTACTTC.